This T cell receptor (beta chain) stems from a study of cytomegalovirus exposure and HLA in healthy donors. Study conclusions and caveats: It was assumed in the presence/absence analyses that sequencing depth was roughly uniform across donors. It was confirmed in vitro that a few of the CMV-associated chains were specific for CMV antigens.

This clone came up a few times. Its antigen remains unknown. Primers for the PCR totalled 60 Vbeta and 13 Jbeta. Libraries were prepared by immunoSEQ multiplex PCR; TCRdb keeps only in-frame clonotypes and omits some of them. The data hold fewer than 250,000 clones, with 83% observed a single time. V was pared by 4 bases and J by 4 bases, with 3 bases of the junction left unmatched. The CDR3 contains 13 residues. Per the germline V gene, CDR1 is WSHSY and CDR2 is SAAADI. Sequencing was carried out using PBMCs. The V and J genes are TRBV10-2 and TRBJ1-1; TRBD1 matches 7 bases. This receptor was obtained from a girl between 5 and 17 years old in good health and CMV-seronegative. CDR3 bases: TGCGCCAGCAGTGCCGACAGGGTCACTGAAGCTTTCTTT. As protein: CASSADRVTEAFF.